This T cell receptor (beta chain) comes out of a study of T-cell memory formation after mild COVID-19. General study points: The SARS-CoV-2 specificity of second-wave clones reaching peak at day 37 remained unverified.

This clonotype was counted only a few times. Antigen: not known. TCRdb itself ran the 5' RACE reads through MiXCR, one entry per CDR3 protein. The sample contains about 540,000 distinct CDR3 sequences, approximately 20% of which appear only once. Germline V lookup: CDR1 SGHRS, CDR2 YFSETQ. The CDR3 contains 16 residues. With 6 bases clipped from V and 2 bases from J, the junction kept 13 bases outside the gene matches. Source material: PBMCs or a T cell subset sorted from them (not recorded which). This receptor was taken from an adult woman who had mild COVID-19 (a few samples of this study predate the infection). Cell type and time point are not known. This chain links TRBV5-1 with TRBJ2-7; 8 bases match TRBD1. In DNA form, the CDR3 reads TGCGCCAGCAACACGGGCGGGGCAGGGGGCCCCTACGAGCAGTACTTC. This translates into CASNTGGAGGPYEQYF.